This T cell receptor (beta chain) stems from a study of vaccination effects on CD4 cells after COVID-19. As for this clone: The target antigen is unknown.

The method was immunoSEQ multiplex PCR; TCRdb's version includes in-frame clones alone and lacks a portion of them. The sample includes under 40,000 clones, less than 80% seen only once; the top ten take 27%. Expansion of antigen-specific CD4+ T cells with viral peptide pools was carried out by the ViraFEST assay before sequencing. Researchers isolated CD4+ T cells once 9 to 11 days of culture had elapsed. Nucleocapsid antibodies stayed negative before and after vaccination, showing no earlier SARS-CoV-2 infection. CDR1 and CDR2 from the germline V gene are MNHNS and SASEGT. V was shortened by 1 base and J by 4 bases, with 10 bases between the two germline ends. The CDR3 loop spans 14 amino acids.

Source: CD4+ T cells from PBMCs cultured with HCoV-OC43 spike peptides, taken before COVID-19 vaccination. Subset: HCoV-OC43 spike overlapping peptide pool stimulation. The sequence came from a human donor who received a COVID-19 vaccine. This chain joins TRBV6-1 and TRBJ1-2; tentatively, D is TRBD1 (6 bases). CDR3 in DNA: TGTGCCAGCAGTGAAGGGACAGCTTTCTATGGCTACACCTTC. Its protein product is CASSEGTAFYGYTF.